Sequencing of this T cell receptor (beta chain) was carried out in a study of vaccination and CD4 T cells after COVID-19. Study summary: Convalescent individuals numbered four females and six males, two being Hispanic. Every culture used as a control got a CEFX pool, an HIV-1 Nef pool, or no peptide. Study results and caveats: In median terms, SARS-CoV-2-reactive clonotypes went from approximately 23 to 38, a nonsignificant rise.

On this clonotype: Its antigen is unknown.

This sample's treatment: 10-day PBMC culture with coronavirus spike peptide pools or control peptides (ViraFEST assay). Per well, about 2.2 million PBMCs were cultured in the presence of about 10 IU/ml IL-2 and 10 ug/ml peptide pools. V was clipped by 4 bases and J by 1 base, with 10 bases between them. The CDR3 length is 14 residues. The Oncomine TCR Beta short-read assay generated sequence data from the DNA of cultured CD4+ T cells. MiXCR was run by TCRdb on the PCR reads, yielding one entry per CDR3 protein. The table has about 21,000 distinct CDR3 sequences, 35% to 45% seen once. Specimen: CD4+ T cells from blood, cultured in vitro, collected before SARS-CoV-2 vaccination. The TCR was taken from a human donor who had recovered from COVID-19. This rearrangement joins TRBV12-3 or TRBV12-4 to TRBJ2-5; no reliable D call. The CDR3 spells CASSSTVTQETQYF. CDR3 in DNA: TGTGCCAGCAGTTCGACTGTGACCCAAGAGACCCAGTACTTC.